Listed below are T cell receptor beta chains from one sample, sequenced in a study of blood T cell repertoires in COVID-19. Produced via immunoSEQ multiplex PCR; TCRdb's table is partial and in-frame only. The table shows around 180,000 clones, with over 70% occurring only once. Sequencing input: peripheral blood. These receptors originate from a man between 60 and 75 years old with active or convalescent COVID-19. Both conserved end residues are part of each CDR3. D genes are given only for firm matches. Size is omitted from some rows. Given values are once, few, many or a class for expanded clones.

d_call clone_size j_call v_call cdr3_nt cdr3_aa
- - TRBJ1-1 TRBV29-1 TGCAGCGCCGACTACCCCGTGAATGGTGAAGCTTTCTTT CSADYPVNGEAFF
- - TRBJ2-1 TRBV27 TGTGCCAGCAGTTTACTAGCGAGCTCCTACAATGAGCAGTTCTTC CASSLLASSYNEQFF
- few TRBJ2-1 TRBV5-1 TGCGCCAGCAGCTTTCAGGGCGGAGGGGTGGAGGAGCAGTTCTTC CASSFQGGGVEEQFF
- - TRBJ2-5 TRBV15 TGTGCCACCAGCAGACGGGGTACTAACCAAGAGACCCAGTACTTC CATSRRGTNQETQYF
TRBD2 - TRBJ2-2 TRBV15 TGTGCCACCAGCCTACGACTAGCGGGAGGGACCGGGGAGCTGTTTTTT CATSLRLAGGTGELFF
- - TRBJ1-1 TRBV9 TGTGCCAGCAGCCTAGGGGCTAACACTGAAGCTTTCTTT CASSLGANTEAFF
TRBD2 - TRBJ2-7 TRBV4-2 TGTGCCAGCAGCCAAGAAATGCTAGCGGGAGGAATGGGCGAGCAGTACTTC CASSQEMLAGGMGEQYF
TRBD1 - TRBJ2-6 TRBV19 TGTGCCAGTAGTATGACAGGGGATGGGGCCAACGTCCTGACTTTC CASSMTGDGANVLTF
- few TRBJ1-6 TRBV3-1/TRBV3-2 TGTGCCAGCAGTCGTTTACGGGGGGCGAATTCACCCCTCCACTTT CASSRLRGANSPLHF
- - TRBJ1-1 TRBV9 TGTGCCAGCAGCCGACAGCTCTTGAACACTGAAGCTTTCTTT CASSRQLLNTEAFF
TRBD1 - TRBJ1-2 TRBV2 TGTGCCAGCAGTGTCCTCCGGGACAGGGTTTATGGCTACACCTTC CASSVLRDRVYGYTF
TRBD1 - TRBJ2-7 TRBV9 TGTGCCAGCAGCGTAGGACAGGGGCTGACCTACGAGCAGTACTTC CASSVGQGLTYEQYF
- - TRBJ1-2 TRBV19 TGTGCCAGTAGCCCCGCCTTTCAGGGCTACACCTTC CASSPAFQGYTF
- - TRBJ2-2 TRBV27 TGTGCCAGCAGTGTCCAGGGCGAGGTCGGGGAGCTGTTTTTT CASSVQGEVGELFF
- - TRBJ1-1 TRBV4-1 TGCGCCAGCAGCCAAGAACCGGAGATGGGAGCTTTCTTT CASSQEPEMGAFF
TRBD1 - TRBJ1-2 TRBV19 TGTGCCAGTAGTATAATCCAACAGGGGTATGGCTATGGCTACACCTTC CASSIIQQGYGYGYTF
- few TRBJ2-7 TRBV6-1 TGTGCCAGCAGTGAAATCTTGCAGGGGTCTTACTACGAGCAGTACTTC CASSEILQGSYYEQYF
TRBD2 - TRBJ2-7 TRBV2 TGTGCCAGCACTCCAGAGGGACTAGCCTTATACGAGCAGTACTTC CASTPEGLALYEQYF
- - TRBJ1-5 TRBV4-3 TGCGCCAGCAGCCAAGAAGGGGGTCAGCCCCAGCATTTT CASSQEGGQPQHF
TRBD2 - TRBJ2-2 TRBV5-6 TGTGCCAGCAGCCTTGGGACTACCAACACCGGGGAGCTGTTTTTT CASSLGTTNTGELFF
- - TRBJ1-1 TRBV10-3 TGTGCCATCAGCGCGGACAGAAACACTGAAGCTTTCTTT CAISADRNTEAFF
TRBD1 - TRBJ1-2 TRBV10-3 TGTGCCATCAGTGAGCCGGACAGGGTTGGCTACACCTTC CAISEPDRVGYTF
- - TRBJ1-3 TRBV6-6 TGTGCCAGCAGTGCCCGACAGGAGAGCACCATATATTTT CASSARQESTIYF
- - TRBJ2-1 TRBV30 - CAWGTGTSEFF
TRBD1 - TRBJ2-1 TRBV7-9 TGTGCCAGCAGCTTATCGACAGGGAGCTCCTACAATGAGCAGTTCTTC CASSLSTGSSYNEQFF
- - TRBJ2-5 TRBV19 TGTGCCAGTAGTAGACATCAAGAGACCCAGTACTTC CASSRHQETQYF
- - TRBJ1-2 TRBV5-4 TGTGCCAGCAGCTTGCGGAATGTAGGGGAACGGGGCTACACCTTC CASSLRNVGERGYTF
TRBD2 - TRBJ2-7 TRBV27 TGTGCCAGCAGTCCACTTGCGGGAGCAGGTTACGAGCAGTACTTC CASSPLAGAGYEQYF
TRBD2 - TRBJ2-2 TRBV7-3 TGTGCCAGCAGTCATGGACTAGCGGGAGCAACCGGGGAGCTGTTTTTT CASSHGLAGATGELFF
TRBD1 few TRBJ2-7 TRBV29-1 TGCAGCGCCAGGGGTGGGCAGGGGGACGTCCACGAGCAGTACTTC CSARGGQGDVHEQYF
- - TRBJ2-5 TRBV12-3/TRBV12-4 TGTGCCAGCAGTTTTGGCCCCCAAGAGACCCAGTACTTC CASSFGPQETQYF
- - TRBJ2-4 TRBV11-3 TGTGCCAGCAGCTTAGAGGGGTTCGGGAGCATTCAGTACTTC CASSLEGFGSIQYF
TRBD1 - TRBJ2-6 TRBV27 TGTGCCAGCAGTCAGGGGGCGTCTGGGGCCAACGTCCTGACTTTC CASSQGASGANVLTF
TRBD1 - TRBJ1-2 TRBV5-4 TGTGCCAGCAGACCAGACAGGGGGAACTATGGCTACACCTTC CASRPDRGNYGYTF
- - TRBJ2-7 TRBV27 TGTGCCAGCAGGCGCAGGGGGGCCTACGAGCAGTACTTC CASRRRGAYEQYF
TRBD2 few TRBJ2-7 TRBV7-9 TGTGCCAGCAGCTCGACTAGCGGATACGAGCAGTACTTC CASSSTSGYEQYF
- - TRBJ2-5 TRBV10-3 TGTGCCATCAGTGACGGCGGCGAGACCCAGTACTTC CAISDGGETQYF
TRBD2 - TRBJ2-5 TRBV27 TGTGCCAGCAGTTCATTACCGGGACTAGCGGGAGGGCCTGAGGGGGAGACCCAGTACTTC CASSSLPGLAGGPEGETQYF
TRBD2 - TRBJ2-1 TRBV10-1 TGCGCCAGCCGAGGCGGGAGGATGTACAATGAGCAGTTCTTC CASRGGRMYNEQFF
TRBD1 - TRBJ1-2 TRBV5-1 TGCGCCAGCAGCTTGGAACAGGGGACGGGGTATGGCTACACCTTC CASSLEQGTGYGYTF
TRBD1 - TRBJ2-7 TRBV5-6 TGTGCCAGCAGCGCACCGGACAGGGCGGTGTACGAGCAGTACTTC CASSAPDRAVYEQYF
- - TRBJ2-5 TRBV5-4 TGTGCCAGCAGCCCCACAAGGCTAGAGGAGACCCAGTACTTC CASSPTRLEETQYF
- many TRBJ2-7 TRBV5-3 TGTGCCAGAAGCCTGACTAGTTTACCCTACGAGCAGTACTTC CARSLTSLPYEQYF
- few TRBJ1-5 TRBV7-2 TGTGCCAGCAGCTTGGGCGGGGAAGGGCAGCCCCAGCATTTT CASSLGGEGQPQHF
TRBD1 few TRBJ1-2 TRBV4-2 TGTGCCAGCAGCCCCCCAGGCGGACAGGGCTATGGCTACACCTTC CASSPPGGQGYGYTF
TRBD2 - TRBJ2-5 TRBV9 TGTGCCAGCAGCGTAGCTTCATCTCGGCGGGAGCAAGAGACCCAGTACTTC CASSVASSRREQETQYF
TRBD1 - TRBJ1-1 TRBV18 TGTGCCAGCTCACCTCGTACAGGGGGACAGAACACTGAAGCTTTCTTT CASSPRTGGQNTEAFF
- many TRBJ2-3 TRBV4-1 TGCGCCAGCAGCCAAGAACTTGGTACGCAGTATTTT CASSQELGTQYF
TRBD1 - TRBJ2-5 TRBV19 TGTGCCAGTAGTATTAACGCAGGGGGCGCGGAGACCCAGTACTTC CASSINAGGAETQYF
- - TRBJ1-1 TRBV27 TGTGCCAGCAGTTTAAGGTCGCAGGTGAACACTGAAGCTTTCTTT CASSLRSQVNTEAFF
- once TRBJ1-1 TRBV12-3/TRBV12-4 TGTGCCAGCAGTTTTAACCGCGACACTGAAGCTTTCTTT CASSFNRDTEAFF
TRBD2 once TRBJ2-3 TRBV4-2 TGTGCCAGCAGCGCGGGGGGCGGGAGTGTAAGAATTAGCACAGATACGCAGTATTTT CASSAGGGSVRISTDTQYF
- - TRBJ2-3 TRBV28 TGTGCCAGCAGTTCCCTGGCCTCTAGCGGCACAGATACGCAGTATTTT CASSSLASSGTDTQYF
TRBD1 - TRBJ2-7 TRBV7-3 TGTGCCAGCGCACAGGGGGACGAGCAGTACTTC CASAQGDEQYF
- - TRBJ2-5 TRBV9 TGTGCCAGCAGCGACCCTGGAGGGGGCGCCGAGACCCAGTACTTC CASSDPGGGAETQYF
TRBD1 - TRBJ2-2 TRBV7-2 TGTGCCACCCAGGGGGCGCGGAACACCGGGGAGCTGTTTTTT CATQGARNTGELFF
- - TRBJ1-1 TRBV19 TGTGCCAGTTCCGAGGCGGGGAAACCGAACACTGAAGCTTTCTTT CASSEAGKPNTEAFF
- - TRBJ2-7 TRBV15 TGTGCCACCAGCAGAGCCGGGAGCTTGTACTTC CATSRAGSLYF
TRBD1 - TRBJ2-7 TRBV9 TGTGCCAGCAGCCCAACGGGACAGCGCTCATCCTACGAGCAGTACTTC CASSPTGQRSSYEQYF
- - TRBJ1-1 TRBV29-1 TGCAGCGTTGCGACAGGAAGGACTGAAGCTTTCTTT CSVATGRTEAFF